The 20 T cell receptor beta chains presented below share a single source sample, sequenced in a study of glioma-infiltrating T cells after dendritic cell vaccination. Time point noted: after dendritic cell vaccination, including at tumor progression/relapse. Here immunoSEQ multiplex PCR was the method, and the copy in TCRdb shows in-frame clones only, minus some. The data contain about 76,000 clones, around 86% of them singletons. The input for sequencing was blood, taken after dendritic cell vaccination. These receptors originate from a human donor with glioblastoma.

The chain employs TRBV5-1 and TRBJ2-7, with D tentatively TRBD1 (7 bases). The ends were cut back, 2 bases at V and 3 bases at J, with 12 bases in the middle. This CDR3 spans 14 amino acids. Germline V gene data show CDR1 as SGHRS and CDR2 as YFSETQ. The CDR3 nucleotides read TGCGCCAGCAGCTTCGGCAGGGGGGTCTACGAGCAGTACTTC. Translated, it gives CASSFGRGVYEQYF.

This chain joins TRBV11-2 and TRBJ2-1; TRBD1 is a possible D gene (6 bases). With 2 bases removed from V and 6 bases from J, the gap between germline ends came to 8 bases. CDR1 SGHAT and CDR2 FQNNGV come from the germline V gene. The CDR3 has 13 amino acids. The CDR3 bases are TGTGCCAGCAGCTTAACAGGGACCAATGAGCAGTTCTTC. Its protein is CASSLTGTNEQFF.

The chain links TRBV6-1 to TRBJ2-7, with 10 bases lining up with TRBD2. Germline V gene sequence: CDR1 MNHNS, CDR2 SASEGT. This CDR3 comprises 14 residues. Trimming cost V 4 bases and J 4 bases; bases outside gene matches: 4. CDR3 protein: CASSVLAGAYEQYF. Here the CDR3 DNA reads TGTGCCAGCAGTGTTCTAGCGGGAGCGTACGAGCAGTACTTC.

V is TRBV7-2 and J is TRBJ2-1; unclear D gene. V lost 6 bases and J lost 1, with 16 bases in between. CDR1 SGHTA and CDR2 FQGNSA come from the germline V gene. The CDR3 is made up of 16 amino acids. CDR3: CASRPTPSSSYNEQFF. The DNA of the CDR3 is TGTGCCAGCAGGCCGACACCCTCCTCTTCCTACAATGAGCAGTTCTTC.

V gene TRBV10-3 combines with J gene TRBJ2-5; 7 bases are shared with TRBD2. The CDR3 extends over 14 amino acids. V trimming: 10 bases; J trimming: 5 bases; junction bases outside the gene matches: 13. Per germline, CDR1 ENHRY and CDR2 SYGVKD. CDR3 nucleotides: TGTGCCACACTGACGGGGAGGGGTGAGGAGACCCAGTACTTC. It specifies CATLTGRGEETQYF.

This rearrangement joins TRBV23-1 to TRBJ2-4, with D maybe TRBD1 (6 bases). TRBV23-1 qualifies as an ORF whose function is uncertain. Trimming cost V 2 bases and J 3 bases, with 14 bases left between them. The CDR3 runs to 16 residues. Written as DNA, the CDR3 is TGCGCCAGCAGTCAAGGTGGGGGCCCTGACAAAAACATTCAGTACTTC. Residues: CASSQGGGPDKNIQYF.

The chain is built from TRBV6-5 and TRBJ1-2; a weak D match, TRBD1 (5 bases). This CDR3 region has 13 residues. Germline assignment: CDR1 MNHEY and CDR2 SVGAGI. Trimming shortened V by 0 bases and J by 6 bases, and 8 bases separated the two germline ends. In DNA form, the CDR3 reads TGTGCCAGCAGTTACTCAAAGGGGAATGGCTACACCTTC. Encoded protein: CASSYSKGNGYTF.

This chain joins TRBV15 and TRBJ2-2; TRBD2 matches 7 bases. V lost 5 bases, J lost 5 bases, and 5 bases stayed unmatched. The CDR3 runs 14 residues. CDR1 and CDR2 from the germline V gene are LNHNV and YYDKDF (reference sequence). For the CDR3, the DNA is TGTGCCACCAGCGGCGGGAGAGGTACCGGGGAGCTGTTTTTT. Protein: CATSGGRGTGELFF.

The CDR3 protein is CASSPTSGRSGANVLTF. The CDR3 region has the DNA TGTGCCAGTAGTCCGACTAGCGGGAGGTCTGGGGCCAACGTCCTGACTTTC. The gene calls are TRBV19 and TRBJ2-6; the match to TRBD2 covers 13 bases. This CDR3 is 17 amino acids long. The germline gives CDR1 LNHDA, CDR2 SQIVND (reference sequence). The V and J ends lost 5 bases and 1 base, in that order; junction bases with no gene match: 2.

This clone was seen once. This chain connects TRBV2 to TRBJ1-5; TRBD1 agrees at 11 bases. CDR1 is SNHLY and CDR2 is FYNNEI in the germline V gene. This CDR3 spans 14 amino acids. With 8 bases clipped from V and 4 bases from J, the junction kept 4 bases outside the gene matches. The CDR3 DNA reads TGTGCCAGCGTAGGGACAGGGGGTAATCAGCCCCAGCATTTT. Its translation is CASVGTGGNQPQHF.

The chain recombines TRBV14 with TRBJ2-1; 10 bases are a match to TRBD2. The CDR3 extends over 19 amino acids. V was pared by 5 bases and J by 4 bases, with 17 bases of the junction left unmatched. Per germline, CDR1 SGHDN and CDR2 FVKESK. The CDR3 spells CASSVRTSGSNRIYNEQFF. The CDR3 nucleotides are TGTGCCAGCAGCGTACGGACTAGCGGTTCCAACCGGATTTACAATGAGCAGTTCTTC.

The CDR3 loop is CASSWDRSYEQYF. CDR3 in DNA: TGTGCCAGCAGTTGGGACAGGTCCTACGAGCAGTACTTC. The chain recombines TRBV7-2 with TRBJ2-7; 8 bases line up with TRBD1. Losses at the gene ends were 6 bases for V and 1 base for J; bases not matched to a gene: 2. Per the germline V gene, CDR1 is SGHTA and CDR2 is FQGNSA. The length of the CDR3 is 13 residues.

This sequence joins TRBV7-2 and TRBJ2-1; 7 bases are a match to TRBD2. CDR3 length equals 14 residues. Germline CDR1 is SGHTA and CDR2 is FQGNSA. Trimming cost V 6 bases and J 7 bases; bases outside gene matches: 9. DNA of the CDR3: TGTGCCAGCAGTTGGGGGGGACGCAGAAATGAGCAGTTCTTC. Its protein is CASSWGGRRNEQFF.

This sequence joins TRBV11-1 and TRBJ1-1; possibly TRBD1 for D (5 bases). V gave up 5 bases and J gave up 1 base, with 11 bases separating them. Germline CDR1 reads SGHAT; CDR2 reads FQDESV (reference sequence). The CDR3 covers 14 residues. CDR3 sequence (DNA): TGTGCCAGCAGCCCATTCACAGGGAACACTGAAGCTTTCTTT. Protein product: CASSPFTGNTEAFF.

Concerning this clone: Other DNA sequences in this specimen translate into the identical CDR3. The chain employs TRBV5-1 and TRBJ1-5; D gene uncertain. This CDR3 has 15 amino acids. Per the germline V gene, CDR1 is SGHRS and CDR2 is YFSETQ. The V gene lost 0 bases and the J gene lost 0 bases, with 7 bases spanning the gap. CDR3 sequence: CASSLASGSNQPQHF. The CDR3 DNA follows: TGCGCCAGCAGCTTGGCAAGCGGTAGCAATCAGCCCCAGCATTTT.

This clone was observed once. The CDR3, as DNA: TGCAGCGTTGAAGGCAGGGGCAACAACGAGCAGTACTTC. Protein: CSVEGRGNNEQYF. The chain links TRBV29-1 to TRBJ2-7; maybe TRBD1 (6 bases). Germline assignment: CDR1 SQVTM and CDR2 ANQGSEA. CDR3 length: 13 residues. With 1 base removed from V and 5 bases from J, the gap between germline ends came to 12 bases.

The chain combines TRBV14 with TRBJ2-3; the match to TRBD2 covers 10 bases. The CDR3 consists of 16 residues. After removal of 0 bases from V and 4 bases from J, the junction contained 4 bases not matched to a gene. The V gene's germline CDR1 is SGHDN and CDR2 FVKESK. The CDR3 DNA reads TGTGCCAGCAGCCAAGACAGCGGGAGGGGCTCAGATACGCAGTATTTT. Translated, it gives CASSQDSGRGSDTQYF.

J is TRBJ1-3 and V is TRBV6-6, with D possibly being TRBD1 (5 bases). The V gene's germline CDR1 is MNHNY and CDR2 SVGAGI (reference sequence). Trimming stripped 0 bases from V and 2 bases from J, with 8 bases between. This CDR3 has 15 residues. The CDR3 sequence is CASSYSTGAGNTIYF. DNA for the CDR3: TGTGCCAGCAGTTACTCCACAGGCGCTGGAAACACCATATATTTT.

The genes are TRBV10-1 and TRBJ2-1; maybe TRBD1 (6 bases). The V end lost 0 bases, the J end lost 9 bases, and 15 bases lay between the germline ends. The CDR3 is made up of 15 amino acids. Germline CDR1 and CDR2: WNHNN and SYGVQD (reference sequence). The CDR3 is CASSESSGTGSEQFF. The CDR3 DNA sequence: TGCGCCAGCAGTGAGTCGTCAGGAACAGGGAGTGAGCAGTTCTTC.

The rearrangement uses TRBV4-3 and TRBJ2-1; 7 positions match TRBD2. The germline CDR1 and CDR2 sequences are LGHNA and YSLEER. Unmatched junction bases numbered 8, after V lost 2 bases and J lost 7 bases. CDR3 length equals 15 residues. This CDR3 is CASSQNSAGRNEQFF. For the CDR3, the DNA is TGCGCCAGCAGCCAAAACTCAGCGGGACGGAATGAGCAGTTCTTC.